This T cell receptor (beta chain) was documented in a study of cytomegalovirus exposure and HLA in healthy donors. Study information: Among the roughly 430 genotyped donors, about 81% were placed in the Caucasian-associated ancestry cluster.

This PCR relied on a set of 60 Vbeta primers and 13 Jbeta primers. TCRdb's table, derived via immunoSEQ multiplex PCR, lists solely in-frame clones and lacks some. The sample includes about 120,000 clones, about 83% seen only once; the top ten take 2.5% to 3%. Healthy bone marrow donors formed the donor group. J lost 5 bases, V lost 4 bases, and 7 bases had no gene match. Germline assignment: CDR1 SGHTA and CDR2 FQGNSA. This CDR3 is 15 amino acids long. Sequenced sample: PBMCs. The sequence came from a woman aged 40 to 50 in good health and CMV-seropositive. The genes are TRBV7-2 and TRBJ2-5; 10 bases are shared with TRBD2. The CDR3 region is CASSSASGSRETQYF. The CDR3 DNA reads as TGTGCCAGCAGCTCTGCTAGCGGGAGTAGGGAGACCCAGTACTTC.